This T cell receptor (beta chain) was found in a study of T cells in Graves' hyperthyroidism and ophthalmopathy. Trimming stripped 3 bases from V and 4 bases from J, with 12 bases between. The CDR3 spans 14 residues. Germline V gene data show CDR1 as DFQATT and CDR2 as SNEGSKA (reference sequence). Amplified TCR beta CDR3 regions came from RNA transcripts. The HTBI primer set drove a first-round RT-PCR of the TCR CDR3. One entry per CDR3 protein results from TCRdb running MiXCR on the multiplex PCR reads. The sample contains hundreds of thousands of distinct CDR3 sequences, over 15% of which appear only once. Patients were aged 18 to 65, had disease duration under 2 months, and had newly diagnosed hyperthyroidism. A patient was excluded if there was uncontrolled infection, other autoimmune disease, pregnancy or lactation. Based on clinical symptoms, serum thyroxine and TRAb, thyroid ultrasound and orbital computed tomography, diagnoses were reached. Extraction of PBMCs used around 9.6 ml of fresh peripheral blood.

The specimen was blood. The TCR sequence derives from a young woman with Graves' hyperthyroidism. J is TRBJ2-2 and V is TRBV20-1; possibly TRBD1 or TRBD2 for D (6 bases each). This chain's CDR3 is CSASNGGGTGELFF. Written as DNA, the CDR3 is TGCAGTGCTAGTAACGGGGGCGGCACCGGGGAGCTGTTTTTT.